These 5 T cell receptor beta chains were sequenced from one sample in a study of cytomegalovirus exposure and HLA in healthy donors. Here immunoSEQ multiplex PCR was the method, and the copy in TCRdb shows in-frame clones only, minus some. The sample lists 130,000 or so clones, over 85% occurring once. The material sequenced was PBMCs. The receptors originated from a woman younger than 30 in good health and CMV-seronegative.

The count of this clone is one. CDR3 nucleotides: TGTGCCAGCAGCTCTTCTAGCGGGAGGGCCTCCGAGCAGTACTTC. Its protein product is CASSSSSGRASEQYF. The rearrangement joins TRBV7-8 to TRBJ2-7; TRBD2 aligns across 12 bases. The CDR3 runs 15 residues. Germline V lookup: CDR1 SGHVS, CDR2 FQNEAQ. V lost 4 bases, J lost 6 bases, and 7 bases stayed unmatched.

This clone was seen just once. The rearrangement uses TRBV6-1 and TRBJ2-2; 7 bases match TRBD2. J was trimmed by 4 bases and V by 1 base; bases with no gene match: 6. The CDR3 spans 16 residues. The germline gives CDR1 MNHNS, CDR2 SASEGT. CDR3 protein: CASSEVRGEGTGELFF. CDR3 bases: TGTGCCAGCAGTGAAGTGAGAGGGGAGGGCACCGGGGAGCTGTTTTTT.

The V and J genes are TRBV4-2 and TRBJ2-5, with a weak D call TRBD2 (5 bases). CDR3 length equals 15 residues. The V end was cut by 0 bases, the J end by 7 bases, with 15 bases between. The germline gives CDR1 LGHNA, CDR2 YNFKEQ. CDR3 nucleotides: TGTGCCAGCAGCCAAGAATTGGGAGAGTGGGCGACCCAGTACTTC. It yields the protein CASSQELGEWATQYF.

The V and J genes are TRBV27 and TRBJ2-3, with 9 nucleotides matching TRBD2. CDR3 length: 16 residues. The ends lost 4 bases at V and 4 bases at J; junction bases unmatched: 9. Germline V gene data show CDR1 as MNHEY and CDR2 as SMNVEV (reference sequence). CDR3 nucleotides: TGTGCCAGCAGTTCCGTAGCGGGAGTCCTGGCAGATACGCAGTATTTT. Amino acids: CASSSVAGVLADTQYF.

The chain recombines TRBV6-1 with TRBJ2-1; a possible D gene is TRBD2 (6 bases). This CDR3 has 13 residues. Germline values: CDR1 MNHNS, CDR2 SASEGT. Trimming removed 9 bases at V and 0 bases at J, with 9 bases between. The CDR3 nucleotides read TGTGCCAGTCGGGGGAGCTCCTACAATGAGCAGTTCTTC. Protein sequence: CASRGSSYNEQFF.